This passage covers 18 T cell receptor beta chains from one sample sequenced in a study of cytomegalovirus exposure and HLA in healthy donors. Use of 60 Vbeta and 13 Jbeta primers characterized the PCR. Using immunoSEQ multiplex PCR, the repertoire was profiled, and TCRdb retains in-frame clones only, with some absent. The profile shows 140,000 to 150,000 clones, around 73% of them singletons. The specimen was PBMCs. All receptors derive from a female donor in good health and CMV-seronegative.

The chain employs TRBV9 and TRBJ2-2, with 15 positions matching TRBD2. The trim removed 3 bases at V and 3 bases at J, leaving 6 bases unmatched. Germline V gives CDR1 SGDLS, CDR2 YYNGEE. This CDR3 comprises 18 residues. The CDR3 DNA is TGTGCCAGCAGCGGAGGACTAGCGGGGGGGCAGTACACCGGGGAGCTGTTTTTT. It specifies CASSGGLAGGQYTGELFF. Complete variable domain (other parts from reference TRBV9 and TRBJ2-2): DSGVTQTPKHLITATGQRVTLRCSPRSGDLSVYWYQQSLDQGLQFLIQYYNGEERAKGNILERFSAQQFPDLHSELNLSSLELGDSALYFCASSGGLAGGQYTGELFFGEGSRLTVL.

The chain links TRBV10-3 to TRBJ2-3, with a weak D call TRBD1 (6 bases). CDR3 size: 16 residues. Germline assignment: CDR1 ENHRY and CDR2 SYGVKD. Deletions cut 8 bases from V and 0 bases from J, with 18 bases between. The CDR3 DNA reads as TGTGCCATCCTATCACAACTTACAGGGAGCACAGATACGCAGTATTTT. Protein product: CAILSQLTGSTDTQYF.

The gene calls are TRBV30 and TRBJ1-1; D is perhaps TRBD1 (5 bases). The germline V gene encodes CDR1 GTSNPN and CDR2 SVGIG (reference sequence). The CDR3 contains 15 residues. The V gene lost 1 base and the J gene lost 2 bases, with 14 bases spanning the gap. CDR3 amino acids: CAWSGTRGANTEAFF. The CDR3 bases are TGTGCCTGGAGTGGGACACGCGGGGCCAACACTGAAGCTTTCTTT.

CDR3 coding DNA: TGTGCCAGTAGTATACGACAGCTCTATGGCTACACCTTC. The encoded protein is CASSIRQLYGYTF. The chain uses TRBV19 and TRBJ1-2; a possible D gene is TRBD1 (5 bases). Germline-derived CDR1 and CDR2 are LNHDA and SQIVND (reference sequence). The V end lost 2 bases, the J end lost 4 bases, and 8 bases lay between the germline ends. CDR3 length: 13 amino acids.

This chain connects TRBV28 to TRBJ2-5; 8 bases line up with TRBD1. Germline lookup yields CDR1 MDHEN and CDR2 SYDVKM. The CDR3 has 15 amino acids. Trimming removed 2 bases from V and 5 bases from J; junction bases left unmatched: 7. The CDR3 nucleotides read TGTGCCAGCAGTTTAGGGGGGCAGGGGGCGGAGACCCAGTACTTC. Protein product: CASSLGGQGAETQYF.

This chain links TRBV25-1 with TRBJ1-4, with TRBD1 matching over 7 bases. The CDR3 length is 15 residues. CDR1 is MGHDK, CDR2 SYGVNS, per germline. V trimming: 4 bases; J trimming: 7 bases; junction bases outside the gene matches: 9. The CDR3 bases are TGTGCCAGCAGTGCCTACAGGGGTTCAGTTGAAAAACTGTTTTTT. Its translation: CASSAYRGSVEKLFF.

This chain uses TRBV5-6 with TRBJ1-2; 9 bases line up with TRBD1. This CDR3 region has 16 residues. CDR1 and CDR2 from the germline V gene are SGHDT and YYEEEE. Losses at the gene ends were 2 bases for V and 3 bases for J; bases not matched to a gene: 8. The CDR3 is CASSFGGGQGYYGYTF. The DNA for the CDR3 is TGTGCCAGCAGCTTTGGGGGTGGACAGGGGTACTATGGCTACACCTTC.

CDR3 bases: TGCAGCATTGGACAGGGGCGCAACGAGCAGTACTTC. Residues: CSIGQGRNEQYF. This chain connects TRBV29-1 to TRBJ2-7; 9 bases match TRBD1. The ends lost 8 bases at V and 5 bases at J; junction bases unmatched: 7. This CDR3 contains 12 residues. Germline V gene lookup returns CDR1 SQVTM and CDR2 ANQGSEA.

The rearrangement joins TRBV7-9 to TRBJ2-3; tentatively, D is TRBD2 (5 bases). The germline V and J ends were trimmed by 5 bases and 0 bases, with 12 bases remaining between them. The CDR3 has 15 amino acids. Germline values: CDR1 SEHNR, CDR2 FQNEAQ (reference sequence). CDR3 protein: CASSRPGSSTDTQYF. For the CDR3, the DNA is TGTGCCAGCAGCCGACCGGGGTCTAGCACAGATACGCAGTATTTT.

The chain carries TRBV27 and TRBJ2-3, with 7 bases aligning to TRBD2. The junction had 13 bases not matched to a gene; V was cut back by 8 bases and J by 5 bases. Germline V CDR1 and CDR2: MNHEY, SMNVEV (reference sequence). There are 15 residues in the CDR3. The CDR3 nucleotides are TGTGCCAGCCAGCCGGGACTAAGGATGGGAGATACGCAGTATTTT. Protein product: CASQPGLRMGDTQYF.

The chain joins TRBV30 to TRBJ2-5; tentative D call: TRBD1 (7 bases). Germline assignment: CDR1 GTSNPN and CDR2 SVGIG (reference sequence). V was clipped by 4 bases and J by 11 bases, with 23 bases between them. This CDR3 has 14 residues. This CDR3 is CAWTGNAGTGEQYF. The CDR3 region has the DNA TGTGCCTGGACTGGAAATGCGGGAACAGGGGAGCAGTACTTC.

This clone has a single count. In DNA form, the CDR3 reads TGTGCCAGCATTCAGGACAGGGCGAGTCAGCCCCAGCATTTT. Protein product: CASIQDRASQPQHF. The chain recombines TRBV2 with TRBJ1-5; 8 nucleotides agree with TRBD1. The CDR3 is made up of 14 amino acids. V gave up 7 bases and J gave up 6 bases; unmatched junction bases: 8. CDR1 SNHLY and CDR2 FYNNEI come from the germline V gene.

The CDR3 DNA reads as TGTGCCAGCAGCGTAGGGCAGGGTAATCAGCCCCAGCATTTT. It yields the protein CASSVGQGNQPQHF. The chain combines TRBV9 with TRBJ1-5, with D maybe TRBD1 (5 bases). The CDR3 runs to 14 residues. V was pared by 0 bases and J by 4 bases, with 8 bases between. The germline CDR1 and CDR2 sequences are SGDLS and YYNGEE. Full variable domain (rest looked up from reference TRBV9 and TRBJ1-5): DSGVTQTPKHLITATGQRVTLRCSPRSGDLSVYWYQQSLDQGLQFLIQYYNGEERAKGNILERFSAQQFPDLHSELNLSSLELGDSALYFCASSVGQGNQPQHFGDGTRLSIL.

V usage is TRBV6-6 and J usage is TRBJ1-2; D unclear. The ends were cut back, 5 bases at V and 3 bases at J, with 10 bases in the middle. CDR1 is MNHNY, CDR2 SVGAGI, per germline (reference sequence). This CDR3 region has 13 residues. In DNA, the CDR3 is TGTGCCAGCAGTGCAAGCTTCTACTATGGCTACACCTTC. Its translation is CASSASFYYGYTF.

This chain connects TRBV7-2 to TRBJ1-2; 8 bases fit TRBD1. Germline V lookup: CDR1 SGHTA, CDR2 FQGNSA. There are 15 residues in the CDR3. After removal of 2 bases from V and 4 bases from J, the junction contained 6 bases not matched to a gene. The CDR3 loop reads CASSLQGAPSYGYTF. CDR3 bases: TGTGCCAGCAGCTTACAGGGGGCGCCGAGCTATGGCTACACCTTC.

J is TRBJ1-2 and V is TRBV6-6; 8 nucleotides align to TRBD1. After removal of 4 bases from V and 3 bases from J, the junction contained 4 bases not matched to a gene. Germline V CDR1 and CDR2: MNHNY, SVGAGI (reference sequence). The CDR3 extends over 14 amino acids. This CDR3 reads CASSSGQEDYGYTF. The CDR3 DNA is TGTGCCAGCAGTTCGGGACAGGAGGACTATGGCTACACCTTC.

The chain carries TRBV25-1 and TRBJ2-1, with 10 bases that match TRBD2. This CDR3 spans 17 amino acids. Germline V CDR1 and CDR2: MGHDK, SYGVNS. V was clipped by 4 bases and J by 4 bases; unmatched bases: 10. In DNA, the CDR3 is TGTGCCAGCAGTGCCTCGCTGCCGGGACTAGCGTACAATGAGCAGTTCTTC. Translated: CASSASLPGLAYNEQFF.

This chain uses TRBV5-1 with TRBJ1-2; TRBD1 matches at 7 bases. J gave up 3 bases and V 0 bases, and 8 bases lay outside the gene matches. The CDR3 runs 16 residues. CDR1 is SGHRS, CDR2 YFSETQ, per germline. CDR3 DNA: TGCGCCAGCAGCTTGGAAACAGGGGTACCCCACTATGGCTACACCTTC. Residues: CASSLETGVPHYGYTF.